This T cell receptor (beta chain) comes out of a study of CD8+CD57+ T cells in acquired aplastic anemia. Study results and limitations: No significant difference in CD8+ Simpson's diversity was found between patients and controls. Sharing between patients and controls was observed for about 27 CD8+ CDR3 sequences.

Sequencing was done on patients that had shown CD8+CD57+ cell expansion by flow cytometry. Severe acquired aplastic anemia was present in every patient. Germline values: CDR1 KGHDR, CDR2 SFDVKD. V lost 3 bases and J lost 3, with 8 bases in between. The CDR3 totals 14 residues. This clonotype has a count of ten or more. The antigen remains undetermined. Genomic DNA provided the template from which TCR beta VDJ and CDR3 profiles were obtained. One entry per CDR3 protein, called by TCRdb with MiXCR from the reads. The sample holds roughly 180,000 distinct CDR3 sequences, 45% to 60% seen once. Sequencing input: sorted CD4+, CD8+, or CD8+CD57+ T cells (not recorded which) from PBMCs. The receptor's source is a human donor with aplastic anemia. The gene calls are TRBV24-1 and TRBJ1-5, with D perhaps matching TRBD1 (5 bases). The CDR3 spells CATSDPGYNQPQHF. CDR3 coding DNA: TGTGCCACCAGTGATCCAGGGTACAATCAGCCCCAGCATTTT.